The next 12 T cell receptor beta chains were all read from a single sample in a study of T cell repertoires in cytomegalovirus infection. TCRdb independently ran MiXCR on the reads; one entry per CDR3 protein. This sample has approximately 590,000 distinct CDR3 sequences; under 45% occur once, and the top ten carry around 50%. Their cognate antigens are unknown. Sequencing was performed on cultured PBMCs, taken from culture after CMV antigen stimulation. The receptors stem from a human donor in good health (CMV status not recorded). Some clones in this sample may be carry-over from other donors' samples.

The chain joins TRBV7-9 to TRBJ2-1, with 7 positions matching TRBD2. CDR1 is SEHNR, CDR2 FQNEAQ, per germline (reference sequence). The CDR3 is 17 amino acids. The ends lost 4 bases at V and 9 bases at J; junction bases unmatched: 18. The CDR3 loop reads CASSSPAGGGPEAEQFF. CDR3 bases: TGTGCCAGCAGCTCCCCAGCCGGGGGAGGGCCAGAAGCTGAGCAGTTCTTC.

The chain couples TRBV19 to TRBJ2-2; TRBD2 might be the D (6 bases). V dropped 7 bases and J dropped 3 bases, with 18 bases sitting between them. Germline CDR1 is LNHDA and CDR2 is SQIVND (reference sequence). The length of the CDR3 is 16 residues. The CDR3 DNA reads TGTGCCAGTACCCGTTCGGCGGGACGGGACACCGGGGAGCTGTTTTTT. This encodes CASTRSAGRDTGELFF.

This chain uses TRBV20-1 with TRBJ2-1; possibly TRBD1 for D (6 bases). CDR3 length: 15 residues. Trimming took off 6 bases at V and 5 bases at J, with 20 bases between the two ends. Germline loops: CDR1 DFQATT, CDR2 SNEGSKA (reference sequence). CDR3 amino acids: CSAPVNQGSDNEQFF. The CDR3 DNA reads as TGCAGTGCCCCGGTCAATCAGGGGTCCGACAATGAGCAGTTCTTC.

The chain is built from TRBV6-5 and TRBJ2-5; the D is unclear. CDR1 is MNHEY, CDR2 SVGAGI, per germline. The CDR3 has 13 residues. V was pared by 2 bases and J by 1 base, with 5 bases between. The CDR3 DNA reads TGTGCCAGCAGTTACCACACCCAAGAGACCCAGTACTTC. Amino acid sequence: CASSYHTQETQYF.

The chain employs TRBV5-6 and TRBJ2-1, with 8 nucleotides matching TRBD2. Germline loops: CDR1 SGHDT, CDR2 YYEEEE. This CDR3 spans 17 amino acids. J was trimmed by 5 bases and V by 1 base; bases with no gene match: 11. Here the CDR3 DNA reads TGTGCCAGCAGCTTGCCTTGGAGCGGGGGCGGACACAATGAGCAGTTCTTC. Its protein is CASSLPWSGGGHNEQFF. Supplemented by reference TRBV5-6 and TRBJ2-1, the full variable domain reads DAGVTQSPTHLIKTRGQQVTLRCSPKSGHDTVSWYQQALGQGPQFIFQYYEEEERQRGNFPDRFSGHQFPNYSSELNVNALLLGDSALYLCASSLPWSGGGHNEQFFGPGTRLTVL.

The chain combines TRBV29-1 with TRBJ2-5, with a weak D call TRBD2 (5 bases). The CDR3 has 14 residues. Germline V gene sequence: CDR1 SQVTM, CDR2 ANQGSEA. Trimming shortened V by 0 bases and J by 5 bases, and 13 bases separated the two germline ends. CDR3: CSVEDSGEVETQYF. The DNA for the CDR3 is TGCAGCGTTGAAGACAGCGGAGAGGTCGAGACCCAGTACTTC.

This clonotype was detected a few times. The V call is TRBV7-2, the J call TRBJ2-7; TRBD2 agrees at 10 bases. J lost 6 bases, V lost 6 bases, and 11 bases had no gene match. The CDR3 extends over 15 amino acids. Germline assignment: CDR1 SGHTA and CDR2 FQGNSA. CDR3 coding DNA: TGTGCCAGCAGGCGGGGGGGACTAGCGTCTGGCGAGCAGTACTTC. Encoded protein: CASRRGGLASGEQYF.

For this clonotype: The germline gene is not matched at one end of the junction; a read error may be the cause. CDR3 nucleotide sequence: TGTGCCAGCAGCTTAGACTGGATGGGGGTCCGCTCCTTC. Amino acid sequence: CASSLDWMGVRSF. This chain links TRBV7-2 with TRBJ1-2, with D maybe TRBD1 (5 bases). This CDR3 spans 13 amino acids. Germline-derived CDR1 and CDR2 are SGHTA and FQGNSA.

The chain combines TRBV7-6 with TRBJ2-2, with TRBD2 matching 12 bases. This CDR3 has 17 residues. From germline, CDR1 is SGHVS and CDR2 FNYEAQ. The V segment lost 3 bases and the J segment 6 bases; nucleotides outside the gene matches: 8. The CDR3 region is CASSFRLAGVMAGELFF. Here the CDR3 DNA reads TGTGCCAGCAGCTTTCGACTAGCGGGGGTTATGGCCGGGGAGCTGTTTTTT.

This chain's CDR3 is CASSYAYREDTDTQYF. Here the CDR3 DNA reads TGTGCCAGCAGTTACGCCTACAGGGAAGACACAGATACGCAGTATTTT. The chain uses TRBV6-5 and TRBJ2-3; possible D gene TRBD1, 6 bases. V lost 2 bases and J lost 2, with 14 bases in between. From germline, CDR1 is MNHEY and CDR2 SVGAGI. The CDR3 loop spans 16 amino acids.

This clonotype was counted many times. The J gene is TRBJ2-1, the V gene TRBV7-2; 14 nucleotides agree with TRBD2. J was trimmed by 3 bases and V by 1 base; bases with no gene match: 5. Per the germline V gene, CDR1 is SGHTA and CDR2 is FQGNSA. The CDR3 has 18 residues. The CDR3 DNA reads TGTGCCAGCAGCTTAGAGGGGACTAGCGGGAGATACTACAATGAGCAGTTCTTC. Protein sequence: CASSLEGTSGRYYNEQFF. The full variable domain, its missing parts supplied by reference TRBV7-2 and TRBJ2-1, is GAGVSQSPSNKVTEKGKDVELRCDPISGHTALYWYRQSLGQGLEFLIYFQGNSAPDKSGLPSDRFSAERTGGSVSTLTIQRTQQEDSAVYLCASSLEGTSGRYYNEQFFGPGTRLTVL.

This clonotype was observed a few times. This chain joins TRBV7-2 and TRBJ1-1; tentatively, D is TRBD1 (5 bases). The CDR3 contains 15 residues. Germline lookup yields CDR1 SGHTA and CDR2 FQGNSA. The V end was cut by 5 bases, the J end by 4 bases, with 17 bases between. The CDR3 loop reads CASSLRTPRGTEAFF. For the CDR3, the DNA is TGTGCCAGCAGCCTACGGACACCCCGGGGCACTGAAGCTTTCTTT.